These 32 T cell receptor beta chains came from one sample sequenced in a study of T cell responses to AZD1222 COVID-19 vaccine. Clones were sequenced by immunoSEQ multiplex PCR, and TCRdb holds only the in-frame ones, with some missing. The sample carries 150,000 or so clones, around 90% recorded once. The source was peripheral blood, collected on day 0 of AZD1222 vaccination. These receptors were collected from an adult in good health.

V usage is TRBV19 and J usage is TRBJ2-7, with TRBD1 as a possible D gene (6 bases). CDR3 length: 14 amino acids. Germline CDR1 is LNHDA and CDR2 is SQIVND (reference sequence). V was pared by 9 bases and J by 0 bases, with 15 bases between. The CDR3 nucleotides are TGTGCCAGCCACAGACAGGCTAACTCCTACGAGCAGTACTTC. The encoded protein is CASHRQANSYEQYF.

J is TRBJ2-4 and V is TRBV6-8; no firm D call. CDR3 length: 16 residues. CDR1 is MNHGY, CDR2 SAAAGT, per germline. V was cut by 4 bases and J by 7 bases, with 20 bases left in between. The CDR3 DNA follows: TGTGCCAGCAGTTTTCGGCGGACCTCCCCAAATAACATTCAGTACTTC. It translates to CASSFRRTSPNNIQYF.

The chain is built from TRBV24-1 and TRBJ2-6; D gene uncertain. CDR1 is KGHDR and CDR2 is SFDVKD in the germline V gene. There are 15 residues in the CDR3. V gave up 10 bases and J gave up 0 bases, with 12 bases separating them. CDR3 sequence: CATRSIDSGANVLTF. The CDR3 region has the DNA TGTGCCACTAGATCGATAGACTCTGGGGCCAACGTCCTGACTTTC.

The rearrangement links TRBV9 to TRBJ2-1; 9 positions agree with TRBD2. The CDR3 sequence is 15 residues long. Per the germline V gene, CDR1 is SGDLS and CDR2 is YYNGEE. Trimming cost V 1 base and J 8 bases; bases outside gene matches: 7. CDR3 nucleotide sequence: TGTGCCAGCAGCGTAATGCGGGAGGGATTCGATGAGCAGTTCTTC. It yields the protein CASSVMREGFDEQFF.

J is TRBJ1-1 and V is TRBV11-3, with D perhaps TRBD1 (6 bases). The germline V and J ends were trimmed by 6 bases and 2 bases, with 16 bases remaining between them. Germline values: CDR1 SGHNT, CDR2 YENEEA. CDR3 length: 15 residues. The CDR3 DNA reads TGTGCCAGCAGGAGGCCAGGGGCTTTCAACACTGAAGCTTTCTTT. Protein sequence: CASRRPGAFNTEAFF.

The rearrangement joins TRBV7-9 to TRBJ1-5, with a possible D match to TRBD1 (6 bases). Germline V gene data show CDR1 as SEHNR and CDR2 as FQNEAQ (reference sequence). This CDR3 is built from 15 residues. Trimming pared 2 bases from V and 5 bases from J, leaving 13 bases between. CDR3 bases: TGTGCCAGCAGCTTAAATTTCGGGGGCGATCAGCCCCAGCATTTT. Amino acid sequence: CASSLNFGGDQPQHF.

V usage is TRBV6-1 and J usage is TRBJ2-5, with 8 nucleotides matching TRBD1. CDR1 and CDR2 from the germline V gene are MNHNS and SASEGT. This CDR3 has 13 residues. J gave up 7 bases and V 2 bases, and 3 bases lay outside the gene matches. CDR3 sequence: CASSEIRGPTQYF. CDR3 sequence (DNA): TGTGCCAGCAGTGAAATCAGGGGGCCGACCCAGTACTTC.

This chain joins TRBV11-2 and TRBJ2-1; 11 bases map to TRBD2. CDR1 and CDR2 from the germline V gene are SGHAT and FQNNGV. The CDR3 is made up of 17 amino acids. The trim removed 5 bases at V and 0 bases at J, leaving 6 bases unmatched. Here the CDR3 DNA reads TGTGCCAGCAGCCCCGGACTAGCGGGCAGCTCCTACAATGAGCAGTTCTTC. It yields the protein CASSPGLAGSSYNEQFF.

The chain has TRBV6-2 or TRBV6-3 and TRBJ1-5; 8 bases are shared with TRBD1. V lost 0 bases and J lost 6; bases outside the gene matches: 4. CDR1 is MNHEY and CDR2 is SVGEGT in the germline V gene. The CDR3 runs 15 residues. The CDR3 DNA sequence: TGTGCCAGCAGTTACTCGACCAGGGGGCTTCAGCCCCAGCATTTT. Amino acids: CASSYSTRGLQPQHF.

The chain recombines TRBV6-5 with TRBJ2-6, with D possibly matching TRBD1 (6 bases). From germline, CDR1 is MNHEY and CDR2 SVGAGI. The germline V and J ends were trimmed by 2 bases and 4 bases, with 9 bases remaining between them. The CDR3 is 15 residues long. The CDR3, as DNA: TGTGCCAGCAGTTACGGGGGCGGGGGGGCCAACGTCCTGACTTTC. It yields the protein CASSYGGGGANVLTF.

This clone was seen a single time. This chain links TRBV28 with TRBJ2-5; no definite D call. Germline assignment: CDR1 MDHEN and CDR2 SYDVKM. Trimming left V 3 bases short and J 1 base short, with 3 bases between. The CDR3 contains 12 residues. In DNA form, the CDR3 reads TGTGCCAGCAGTTTCCTCCAAGAGACCCAGTACTTC. It codes for CASSFLQETQYF.

The chain is built from TRBV6-6 and TRBJ1-4, with 8 nucleotides matching TRBD1. Trimming at V came to 2 bases and at J to 8 bases, leaving 10 bases not matched to a gene. Looked up from germline, CDR1 is MNHNY and CDR2 is SVGAGI (reference sequence). The CDR3 consists of 16 residues. The CDR3 here is CASSYPTDRAVEKLFF. CDR3 in DNA: TGTGCCAGCAGTTACCCCACGGACAGGGCTGTCGAAAAACTGTTTTTT.

This clone has a single count. V usage is TRBV3-1 (or the pseudogene TRBV3-2) and J usage is TRBJ1-2; 11 bases are shared with TRBD1. V lost 4 bases and J lost 5; bases outside the gene matches: 6. This CDR3 is built from 15 residues. Per the germline V gene, CDR1 is LGHDT and CDR2 is YNNKEL (reference sequence). In DNA, the CDR3 is TGTGCCAGCAGCCGAGGACAGGGGGCGAAGTATGGCTACACCTTC. Protein product: CASSRGQGAKYGYTF.

The rearrangement uses TRBV3-1 (or the pseudogene TRBV3-2) and TRBJ1-4, with TRBD1 matching 8 bases. Losses at the gene ends were 3 bases for V and 5 bases for J; bases not matched to a gene: 8. CDR1 is LGHDT, CDR2 YNNKEL, per germline (reference sequence). The CDR3 sequence is 16 residues long. In nucleotides, the CDR3 is TGTGCCAGCAGCCATCTCTCCAGGGGGCCGAATGAAAAACTGTTTTTT. It specifies CASSHLSRGPNEKLFF.

The genes are TRBV28 and TRBJ1-1; no reliable D call. With 7 bases removed from V and 1 base from J, the gap between germline ends came to 7 bases. The germline gives CDR1 MDHEN, CDR2 SYDVKM. The CDR3 runs 12 residues. The CDR3 DNA sequence: TGTGCCAGCACCGTAGGGAACACTGAAGCTTTCTTT. This sequence encodes CASTVGNTEAFF.

The gene calls are TRBV10-1 and TRBJ2-1, with D perhaps assigned TRBD1 or TRBD2 (5 bases each). The CDR3 is 12 amino acids. The germline CDR1 and CDR2 sequences are WNHNN and SYGVQD (reference sequence). The V end was cut by 6 bases, the J end by 7 bases, with 10 bases between. As DNA, the CDR3 is TGCGCCAGCAGCCGGGGCGTTAATGAGCAGTTCTTC. It is translated as CASSRGVNEQFF.

The J gene is TRBJ1-6, the V gene TRBV2; D call uncertain. CDR1 SNHLY and CDR2 FYNNEI come from the germline V gene. The ends were cut back, 5 bases at V and 14 bases at J, with 19 bases in the middle. The CDR3 runs 14 residues. The DNA for the CDR3 is TGTGCCAGCAGTCCCCTCGGCGGATCGGGAACCCTCCACTTT. The encoded protein is CASSPLGGSGTLHF.

The genes are TRBV15 and TRBJ2-5; 11 positions match TRBD1. The CDR3 contains 15 residues. The V segment lost 2 bases and the J segment 5 bases; nucleotides outside the gene matches: 4. Per the germline V gene, CDR1 is LNHNV and CDR2 is YYDKDF (reference sequence). The CDR3 region has the DNA TGTGCCACCAGCAGAACCAGGACAGGGGGCGAGACCCAGTACTTC. Translated, it gives CATSRTRTGGETQYF.

The V gene is TRBV19, the J gene TRBJ2-7, with D possibly TRBD1 on 6 matching bases. CDR1 is LNHDA, CDR2 SQIVND, per germline (reference sequence). The V gene lost 6 bases and the J gene lost 1 base, with 16 bases spanning the gap. There are 15 residues in the CDR3. CDR3 nucleotides: TGTGCCAGTAGCTCTCCTTACGGACAGTCCTACGAGCAGTACTTC. This translates into CASSSPYGQSYEQYF. The full variable domain, completed using reference TRBV19 and TRBJ2-7, is DGGITQSPKYLFRKEGQNVTLSCEQNLNHDAMYWYRQDPGQGLRLIYYSQIVNDFQKGDIAEGYSVSREKKESFPLTVTSAQKNPTAFYLCASSSPYGQSYEQYFGPGTRLTVT.

This rearrangement joins TRBV30 to TRBJ1-1; D gene uncertain. Trimming took off 3 bases at V and 0 bases at J, with 2 bases between the two ends. The germline V gene has CDR1 GTSNPN and CDR2 SVGIG (reference sequence). This CDR3 is 11 amino acids long. The DNA for the CDR3 is TGTGCCTGGAGCGTGAACACTGAAGCTTTCTTT. Its translation: CAWSVNTEAFF.

The rearrangement links TRBV30 to TRBJ1-5; perhaps TRBD1 as D (6 bases). Germline V CDR1 and CDR2: GTSNPN, SVGIG (reference sequence). The CDR3 spans 14 residues. V was shortened by 0 bases and J by 3 bases, with 9 bases between the two germline ends. CDR3 sequence reads: CAWSVQGYNQPQHF. The DNA of the CDR3 is TGTGCCTGGAGTGTACAGGGCTACAATCAGCCCCAGCATTTT.

The rearrangement links TRBV18 to TRBJ2-2; no clear D. The CDR3 covers 13 residues. Trimming pared 3 bases from V and 2 bases from J, leaving 4 bases between. CDR1 is KGHSH and CDR2 is LQKENI in the germline V gene. CDR3 sequence reads: CASSPGNTGELFF. The CDR3 DNA reads TGTGCCAGCTCACCGGGCAACACCGGGGAGCTGTTTTTT.

The chain employs TRBV9 and TRBJ2-1; TRBD2 matches 16 bases. Germline V CDR1 and CDR2: SGDLS, YYNGEE. V trimming: 3 bases; J trimming: 15 bases; junction bases outside the gene matches: 9. This CDR3 is built from 15 residues. This chain's CDR3 is CASSDEGTSGRALFF. The CDR3 bases are TGTGCCAGCAGCGATGAGGGGACTAGCGGGAGGGCCTTGTTCTTC.

This sequence joins TRBV28 and TRBJ2-3; maybe TRBD1 (5 bases). The CDR3 extends over 15 amino acids. Germline values: CDR1 MDHEN, CDR2 SYDVKM. The ends were cut back, 5 bases at V and 0 bases at J, with 12 bases in the middle. CDR3 sequence (DNA): TGTGCCAGCAGTATCTCAGGGTCCAGCACAGATACGCAGTATTTT. Translation: CASSISGSSTDTQYF.

The J gene is TRBJ1-1, the V gene TRBV13; D remains ambiguous. CDR3 length equals 13 residues. V lost 5 bases to trimming and J lost 7 bases, with 14 bases between them. Per the germline V gene, CDR1 is PRHDT and CDR2 is FYEKMQ (reference sequence). The CDR3, as DNA: TGTGCCAGCAGCCGCCCAGCAGGAATTGAAGCTTTCTTT. Its translation: CASSRPAGIEAFF.

The chain carries TRBV6-5 and TRBJ2-1; no clear D. Trimming pared 6 bases from V and 3 bases from J, leaving 12 bases between. The CDR3 is made up of 14 amino acids. From germline, CDR1 is MNHEY and CDR2 SVGAGI. CDR3 in DNA: TGTGCCAGCAGCCGTGACTCGTACTACAATGAGCAGTTCTTC. Protein product: CASSRDSYYNEQFF.

J is TRBJ1-5 and V is TRBV7-7; weak D call: TRBD1 (6 bases). Trimming took off 1 base at V and 5 bases at J, with 6 bases between the two ends. This CDR3 is 13 amino acids long. CDR1 SSHAT and CDR2 FNYEAQ come from the germline V gene (reference sequence). CDR3 in DNA: TGTGCCAGCAGCTTAGACAGGGATCAGCCCCAGCATTTT. It codes for CASSLDRDQPQHF.

This clone appeared a single time. The CDR3 sequence: CASDLGDSPLHF. The CDR3 region has the DNA TGTGCCAGCGACTTGGGGGATTCACCCCTCCACTTT. The chain joins TRBV2 to TRBJ1-6; maybe TRBD1 (5 bases). Germline loops: CDR1 SNHLY, CDR2 FYNNEI. The CDR3 extends over 12 amino acids. Trimming shortened V by 8 bases and J by 8 bases, and 10 bases separated the two germline ends.

The rearrangement joins TRBV5-6 to TRBJ1-1; a weak D match, TRBD1 (6 bases). This CDR3 region has 15 residues. V was clipped by 3 bases and J by 3 bases, with 15 bases between them. The germline V gene encodes CDR1 SGHDT and CDR2 YYEEEE. CDR3 DNA: TGTGCCAGCAGCTCACAGGGTAAGGGGTACACTGAAGCTTTCTTT. Encoded protein: CASSSQGKGYTEAFF.

The chain carries TRBV6-2 or TRBV6-3 and TRBJ1-2; D is perhaps TRBD1 (6 bases). CDR1 MNHEY and CDR2 SVGEGT come from the germline V gene. Trimming took off 2 bases at V and 2 bases at J, with 12 bases between the two ends. This CDR3 region has 15 residues. The CDR3 spells CASSYRLTGNYGYTF. CDR3 nucleotide sequence: TGTGCCAGCAGTTACCGGCTCACAGGGAACTATGGCTACACCTTC.

The V call is TRBV5-8, the J call TRBJ1-5; D might be TRBD1 (5 bases). This CDR3 is 15 amino acids long. CDR1 and CDR2 (germline): SGHTS, YDEGEE. With 4 bases removed from V and 5 bases from J, the gap between germline ends came to 16 bases. Here the CDR3 reads CASSRGTAMDQPQHF. CDR3 sequence (DNA): TGTGCCAGCAGCCGAGGGACGGCCATGGATCAGCCCCAGCATTTT.

The gene calls are TRBV30 and TRBJ1-6; D gene uncertain. V lost 3 bases and J 7 bases, leaving 13 bases between the germline ends. Germline values: CDR1 GTSNPN, CDR2 SVGIG (reference sequence). The CDR3 contains 14 residues. The CDR3 DNA sequence: TGTGCCTGGAGGCCTGGTAGAGGCAATTCACCCCTCCACTTT. It encodes CAWRPGRGNSPLHF.